This T cell receptor (beta chain) was captured by sequencing in a study of CD8+ T cells in alopecia areata. General study results and limits: The study found that many expanded lesional clones persisted in scalp and blood during tofacitinib.

Extracted from the samples, RNA was reverse transcribed into cDNA to serve as the sequencing template. Libraries were prepared by immunoSEQ multiplex PCR; TCRdb keeps only in-frame clonotypes and omits some of them. The sample consists of more than 200,000 clones, less than 45% of them appearing once. Indicated treatment: oral pan-JAK inhibitor, 5-10 mg twice daily. Researchers took lesional scalp punch biopsies and peripheral blood from people who were alopecia areata patients. Regarding this clone: What it binds is unknown.

Germline-derived CDR1 and CDR2 are LGHNA and YNFKEQ. V was shortened by 1 base and J by 0 bases, with 7 bases between the two germline ends. This CDR3 is 14 amino acids long. The TCR comes from a human donor with alopecia areata. V is TRBV4-2 and J is TRBJ2-7, with TRBD1 as a possible D gene (5 bases). The material was CD4+ T cells sorted from blood, obtained at approximately week 37, from a patient treated with tofacitinib. The CDR3 spells CASSQVQGSYEQYF. DNA for the CDR3: TGTGCCAGCAGCCAAGTCCAGGGCTCCTACGAGCAGTACTTC.